This T cell receptor (beta chain) was found in a study of blood T cell repertoires in COVID-19. In the study overall: T cells, B-cell-depleted T cells, or PBMCs provided the cDNA or gDNA that served as material.

Trimming cost V 2 bases and J 7 bases; bases outside gene matches: 7. Per germline, CDR1 MNHEY and CDR2 SMNVEV (reference sequence). The CDR3 sequence is 15 residues long. This clone appeared a single time. Assay used: immunoSEQ multiplex PCR; TCRdb lists only in-frame clones, some missing. The repertoire holds approximately 76,000 clones, with about 83% as singletons. Sample: peripheral blood. This clonotype was sampled from a man aged 30-40 years with acute or convalescent COVID-19. This rearrangement joins TRBV27 to TRBJ2-1; TRBD1 agrees at 8 bases. The CDR3: CASSLADRVVNEQFF. CDR3 nucleotide sequence: TGTGCCAGCAGTTTAGCGGACAGGGTAGTAAATGAGCAGTTCTTC.